In its sample, the clone carrying this TCR beta chain was seen a few times. Its target is unknown. Absent from the records is this donor's CMV serostatus. The CDR3 contains 13 residues. CDR1 and CDR2 (germline): MNHEY, SMNVEV (reference sequence). The junction had 3 bases not matched to a gene; V was cut back by 6 bases and J by 2 bases. This sample was taken from a study of cytomegalovirus exposure and HLA in healthy donors. It was with 60 Vbeta and 13 Jbeta primers that the PCR ran. Clones were read by immunoSEQ multiplex PCR, and TCRdb kept only the in-frame ones, dropping some. The data show fewer than 150,000 clones, 66% seen once. The study's findings and limits: Cytomegalovirus association was assigned to about 150 TCR beta chains. A prior analysis recorded that most TCR beta V segments were productive about 90% or about 30% of the time.

The material sequenced was PBMCs. The TCR comes from a human donor in good health. The chain links TRBV27 to TRBJ2-7; 8 nucleotides line up with TRBD2. For the CDR3, the DNA is TGTGCCAGCAGCTGGGGACTAGCCTACGAGCAGTACTTC. Amino acid sequence: CASSWGLAYEQYF.